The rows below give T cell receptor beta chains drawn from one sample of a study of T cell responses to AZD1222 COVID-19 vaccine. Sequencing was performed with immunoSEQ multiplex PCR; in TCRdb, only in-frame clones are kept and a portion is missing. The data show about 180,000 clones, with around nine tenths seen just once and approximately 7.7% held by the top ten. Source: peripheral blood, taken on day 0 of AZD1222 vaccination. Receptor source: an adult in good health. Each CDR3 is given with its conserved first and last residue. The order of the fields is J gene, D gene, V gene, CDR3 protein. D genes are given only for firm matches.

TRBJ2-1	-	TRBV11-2	CASSLNTGLSYNEQFF
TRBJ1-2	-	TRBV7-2	CASSSTTADYGYTF
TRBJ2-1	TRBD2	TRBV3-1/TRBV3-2	CASSSTGTSGNEQFF
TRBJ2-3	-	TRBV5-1	CASSLGWTDTDTQYF
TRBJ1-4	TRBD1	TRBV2	CATKDTGANEKLFF
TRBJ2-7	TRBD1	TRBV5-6	CASSGTGASYEQYF
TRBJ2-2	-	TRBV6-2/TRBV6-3	CASSYQFTGELFF
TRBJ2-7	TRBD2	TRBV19	CASSVTSGGTYEQYF
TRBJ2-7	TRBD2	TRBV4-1	CASSTFGAGGYEQYF
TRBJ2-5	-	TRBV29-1	CSVPVGGSGETQYF
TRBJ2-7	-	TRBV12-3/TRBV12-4	CASTPDPSYEQYF
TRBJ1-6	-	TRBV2	CASRPTEGGDNSPLHF
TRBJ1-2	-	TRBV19	CASSTGPYGYTF
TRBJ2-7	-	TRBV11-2	CASSFGGESYEQYF
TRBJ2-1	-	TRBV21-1	CASSGGRALTYNEQFF
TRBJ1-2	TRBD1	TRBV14	CASSQAGTGGYGYTF
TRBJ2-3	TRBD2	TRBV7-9	CASSLGGHSTDTQYF
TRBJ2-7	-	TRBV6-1	CASSEQGWEQYF
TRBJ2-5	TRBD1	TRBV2	CASSDPDRGETQYF
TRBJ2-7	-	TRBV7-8	CASSPRGSAYEQYF
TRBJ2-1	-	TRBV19	CASRDWGGSGYNEQFF
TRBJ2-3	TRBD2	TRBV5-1	CASSTGLAGNTDTQYF
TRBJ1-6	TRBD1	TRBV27	CASSLETGGSPLHF
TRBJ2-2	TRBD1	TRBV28	CASTWGQLNTGELFF
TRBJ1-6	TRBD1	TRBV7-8	CASSLARQGSSYNSPLHF
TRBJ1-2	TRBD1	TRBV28	CASSIDRVGYGYTF
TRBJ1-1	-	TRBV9	CASSVAIQGGNTEAFF
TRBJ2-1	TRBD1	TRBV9	CASSVGQGDNEQFF
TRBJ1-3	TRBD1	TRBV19	CASMDRAGNTIYF
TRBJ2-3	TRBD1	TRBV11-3	CASSLGGTGSSTDTQYF
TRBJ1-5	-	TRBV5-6	CASAPGYSNQPQHF
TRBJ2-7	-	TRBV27	CASSLGAGAGEQYF
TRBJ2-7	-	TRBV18	CASSPALYGFEQYF
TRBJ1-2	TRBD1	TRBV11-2	CASSLDLGQGFGYTF
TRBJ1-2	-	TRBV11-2	CASSRSYGYTF
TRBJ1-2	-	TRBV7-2	CASSLGHWGGRGNYGYTF
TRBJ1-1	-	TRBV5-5	CASSLMGKRVNTEAFF
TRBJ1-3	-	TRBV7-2	CASSLVQVISGNTIYF
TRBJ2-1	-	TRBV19	CASSIKAGPEQFF
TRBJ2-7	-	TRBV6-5	CASSYRAGIYEQYF
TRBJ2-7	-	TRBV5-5	CASSLKGDKQYF
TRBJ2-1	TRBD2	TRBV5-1	CASSLTSGGAGEQFF
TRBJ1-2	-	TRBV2	CASSPRRDGFTF
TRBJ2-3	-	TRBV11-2	CASSLDTHRTDTQYF
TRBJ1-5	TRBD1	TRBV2	CASGTEVNQPQHF
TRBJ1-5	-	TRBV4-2	CASSPFMDSNQPQHF
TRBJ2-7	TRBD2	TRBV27	CASSFRKGREGDEQYF
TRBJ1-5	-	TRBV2	CASSESGQPQHF
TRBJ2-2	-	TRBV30	CAWSVLAGTGELFF